The 14 T cell receptor beta chains in this list originate from one sample, sequenced in a study of spatial heterogeneity in lung cancer. Described time point: sample taken at primary tumor resection. TCRs were sequenced from unsorted whole RNA of tumor, nontumor lung or PBMC. TCRdb called the 5' RACE reads again in MiXCR, with one record for every CDR3 protein. The sample has tens of thousands of distinct CDR3 sequences; 3.5% to 5.5% are singletons. This material consisted of PBMCs, taken at surgery. The receptor source for this set is a male donor with early-stage non-small cell lung cancer.

This clonotype was observed at least ten times. This chain joins TRBV4-2 and TRBJ2-3; 9 bases match TRBD2. Germline V gene sequence: CDR1 LGHNA, CDR2 YNFKEQ. J was trimmed by 9 bases and V by 0 bases; bases with no gene match: 13. The CDR3 has 17 residues. CDR3: CASSQEQASGDLWTQYF. The CDR3 region has the DNA TGTGCCAGCAGCCAAGAACAGGCTAGCGGGGATCTGTGGACGCAGTATTTT.

This clonotype was counted at least ten times. The chain joins TRBV15 to TRBJ2-2; a weak D match, TRBD2 (5 bases). The CDR3 runs to 15 residues. CDR1 is LNHNV and CDR2 is YYDKDF in the germline V gene (reference sequence). Trimming removed 2 bases from V and 8 bases from J, with 15 bases in between. The CDR3 here is CATSRPPGVRGELFF. The CDR3 DNA follows: TGTGCCACCAGCAGACCCCCCGGGGTGCGTGGGGAGCTGTTTTTT.

This clonotype was detected ten times or more. CDR3: CASSQRTGKDEQFF. Here the CDR3 DNA reads TGCGCCAGCAGCCAACGGACAGGGAAAGATGAGCAGTTCTTC. The chain links TRBV4-1 to TRBJ2-1; 8 nucleotides align to TRBD1. Per germline, CDR1 MGHRA and CDR2 YSYEKL. V lost 2 bases and J lost 8; bases outside the gene matches: 5. The CDR3 covers 14 residues.

There are many counts of this clonotype. V and J are TRBV3-1 and TRBJ1-3, with D possibly being TRBD1 (5 bases). CDR1 and CDR2 (germline): LGHDT, YNNKEL (reference sequence). This CDR3 has 17 residues. V dropped 2 bases and J dropped 0 bases, with 14 bases sitting between them. The CDR3 sequence is CASSQTQGVDSGNTIYF. The CDR3 DNA is TGTGCCAGCAGCCAAACCCAAGGGGTCGACTCTGGAAACACCATATATTTT. The full variable domain, in which reference TRBV3-1 and TRBJ1-3 provide the parts outside the CDR3, is DTAVSQTPKYLVTQMGNDKSIKCEQNLGHDTMYWYKQDSKKFLKIMFSYNNKELIINETVPNRFSPKSPDKAHLNLHINSLELGDSAVYFCASSQTQGVDSGNTIYFGEGSWLTVV.

This clonotype was counted at least ten times. V usage is TRBV28 and J usage is TRBJ1-6; TRBD1 is a possible D gene (6 bases). Germline CDR1 reads MDHEN; CDR2 reads SYDVKM. V was pared by 5 bases and J by 2 bases, with 16 bases between. This CDR3 is 17 amino acids long. The DNA for the CDR3 is TGTGCCAGCAGTCCCTTTCGACAGGAGACCTATAATTCACCCCTCCACTTT. Its translation is CASSPFRQETYNSPLHF.

This clonotype was seen ten or more times. V gene TRBV9 combines with J gene TRBJ2-1, with a tentative D call TRBD2 (6 bases). The CDR3 is 16 residues long. Trimming shortened V by 0 bases and J by 0 bases, and 10 bases separated the two germline ends. Germline values: CDR1 SGDLS, CDR2 YYNGEE. The CDR3 here is CASSVALADSYNEQFF. DNA for the CDR3: TGTGCCAGCAGCGTAGCCTTAGCGGACTCCTACAATGAGCAGTTCTTC.

The chain is built from TRBV5-5 and TRBJ1-5; TRBD1 aligns across 9 bases. The germline gives CDR1 SGHKS, CDR2 YYEKEE (reference sequence). This CDR3 spans 16 amino acids. V lost 4 bases and J lost 2; bases outside the gene matches: 7. The CDR3 spells CASSARGDRGNQPQHF. CDR3 DNA sequence: TGTGCCAGCAGCGCAAGGGGGGACAGGGGCAATCAGCCCCAGCATTTT.

This clonotype was seen more than once but under ten times. This sequence joins TRBV12-5 and TRBJ2-1, with 10 nucleotides matching TRBD2. The CDR3 is 15 residues long. The germline V gene has CDR1 LGHNT and CDR2 FRNRAP. The V segment lost 1 base and the J segment 7 bases; nucleotides outside the gene matches: 4. The CDR3 sequence: CASGLEAGGPNEQFF. The DNA of the CDR3 is TGTGCTAGTGGTTTGGAAGCGGGGGGGCCGAATGAGCAGTTCTTC.

This clonotype was detected many times. This sequence joins TRBV6-2 or TRBV6-3 and TRBJ1-3, with D uncertain. Trimming removed 8 bases from V and 0 bases from J, with 8 bases in between. Germline CDR1 and CDR2: MNHEY and SVGEGT. CDR3 length equals 13 residues. The CDR3 DNA follows: TGTGCCAGCCAGGCGAGCTCTGGAAACACCATATATTTT. This sequence encodes CASQASSGNTIYF.

This clonotype was seen ten or more times. V and J are TRBV5-1 and TRBJ2-5; D is unresolved. Germline loops: CDR1 SGHRS, CDR2 YFSETQ. The CDR3 is made up of 14 amino acids. V shed 2 bases and J shed 4 bases, with 12 bases lying between them. This chain's CDR3 is CASSLMGSGETQYF. Here the CDR3 DNA reads TGCGCCAGCAGCTTAATGGGCTCGGGAGAGACCCAGTACTTC.

In its sample, this clonotype was seen many times. This chain uses TRBV6-1 with TRBJ2-2, with 7 bases fitting TRBD1. CDR1 MNHNS and CDR2 SASEGT come from the germline V gene. V lost 6 bases, J lost 0 bases, and 1 base stayed unmatched. This CDR3 region has 14 residues. The CDR3 sequence: CASRRGPNTGELFF. The CDR3 coding sequence is TGTGCCAGCAGGAGGGGGCCGAACACCGGGGAGCTGTTTTTT.

This clonotype appeared many times. The chain employs TRBV28 and TRBJ1-2; weak D call: TRBD1 (6 bases). The CDR3 has 14 amino acids. Germline CDR1 MDHEN, CDR2 SYDVKM. Trimming removed 3 bases at V and 7 bases at J, with 15 bases between. In DNA, the CDR3 is TGTGCCAGCAGTTTGCCTGGACAGTTCGGTGGCTACACCTTC. Amino acids: CASSLPGQFGGYTF.

J is TRBJ1-4 and V is TRBV7-9; D possibly corresponds to TRBD1 (5 bases). V lost 7 bases and J 0 bases, leaving 12 bases between the germline ends. The CDR3 is made up of 15 amino acids. CDR1 is SEHNR, CDR2 FQNEAQ, per germline (reference sequence). CDR3 coding DNA: TGTGCCAGCAAGCGGGGGAGGACAACTAATGAAAAACTGTTTTTT. Translation gives CASKRGRTTNEKLFF.

The table lists this clonotype with many counts. The chain couples TRBV20-1 to TRBJ2-7; either TRBD1 or TRBD2 may supply D (5 bases each). This CDR3 comprises 12 residues. Trimming stripped 0 bases from V and 7 bases from J, with 10 bases between. Germline CDR1 DFQATT, CDR2 SNEGSKA (reference sequence). The CDR3 loop reads CSARDRDREQYF. CDR3 bases: TGCAGTGCTAGAGACAGGGACCGGGAGCAGTACTTC.